This T cell receptor (beta chain) originates from a study of neoadjuvant anti-PD-1 for oral cavity cancer. Sample time point: after neoadjuvant nivolumab, at surgical resection. Only in-frame clones appear in the TCRdb table, and some are missing; sequencing was by immunoSEQ multiplex PCR. The data hold roughly 9,600 clones, with roughly 66% observed a single time. This clone was observed a few times. Trimming stripped 5 bases from V and 6 bases from J, with 13 bases between. Germline V gives CDR1 LNHDA, CDR2 SQIVND (reference sequence). CDR3 size: 13 residues. The clonotype originates from a person aged 35 to 85 with oral cavity squamous cell carcinoma. This sample comprised PBMCs, obtained after nivolumab (anti-PD-1) treatment. The chain combines TRBV19 with TRBJ1-1; D is uncertain. CDR3 region: CASSGLRPAEAFF. The CDR3 bases are TGTGCCAGTAGTGGTCTGCGGCCAGCTGAAGCTTTCTTT.